The rows below give T cell receptor beta chains drawn from one sample of a study of blood T cell repertoires in COVID-19. The data were produced by immunoSEQ multiplex PCR, yet TCRdb's version contains in-frame clones alone and is incomplete. The sample records 300,000 to 400,000 clones, over 75% being singletons. What was sequenced was peripheral blood. Receptor source: a human donor in a cohort sampled during active COVID-19. The CDR3 runs from the conserved cysteine through the conserved F or W. Fields, in order: D gene, CDR3 length, clone size, J gene, V gene, CDR3 protein, CDR3 DNA. D genes are given only for firm matches. Not every row has a clone size; where given, it reads once, few, many or a size class.

>NA|12|NA|TRBJ1-6|TRBV7-8
CASSQFSSPLHF
TGTGCCAGCAGCCAATTTAGCTCACCCCTCCACTTT
>NA|16|NA|TRBJ1-3|TRBV14
CASSQDAYSSGNTIYF
TGTGCCAGCAGCCAAGATGCGTACAGCTCTGGAAACACCATATATTTT
>TRBD1|15|NA|TRBJ2-7|TRBV10-2
CASTIEDRGSYEQYF
TGCGCCAGCACTATAGAGGACAGGGGCTCCTACGAGCAGTACTTC
>TRBD1|17|NA|TRBJ2-7|TRBV28
CASSLTVGGQGSYEQYF
TGTGCCAGCAGTTTAACGGTGGGAGGACAGGGCTCCTACGAGCAGTACTTC
>NA|15|NA|TRBJ1-5|TRBV9
CASSPTGNSNQPQHF
TGTGCCAGCAGCCCGACAGGAAATAGCAATCAGCCCCAGCATTTT
>TRBD1|15|many|TRBJ1-4|TRBV30
CAWREPRQGDEKLFF
TGTGCCTGGAGGGAACCCCGACAGGGGGATGAAAAACTGTTTTTT
>NA|15|few|TRBJ1-1|TRBV5-1
CASSLGGGANTEAFF
TGCGCCAGCAGCTTGGGTGGGGGGGCTAACACTGAAGCTTTCTTT
>TRBD1|15|NA|TRBJ2-1|TRBV2
CASKPGTGAYNEQFF
TGTGCCAGCAAACCCGGGACAGGGGCCTACAATGAGCAGTTCTTC
>NA|17|NA|TRBJ1-5|TRBV7-8
CASSLEIRTLAGQPQHF
TGTGCCAGCAGCTTAGAAATACGTACCCTAGCTGGGCAGCCCCAGCATTTT
>NA|15|NA|TRBJ2-1|TRBV9
CASSQTGGGYNEQFF
TGTGCCAGCAGCCAAACAGGTGGGGGGTACAATGAGCAGTTCTTC
>TRBD1|14|NA|TRBJ1-1|TRBV10-1
CASGSGQGATEAFF
TGCGCCAGCGGGTCAGGACAGGGGGCCACTGAAGCTTTCTTT
>TRBD2|17|NA|TRBJ2-7|TRBV30
CAWSASRVTSGGYEQYF
TGTGCCTGGAGTGCCTCCCGGGTAACTAGCGGGGGCTACGAGCAGTACTTC
>TRBD1|13|NA|TRBJ1-5|TRBV27
CASSLTGDQPQHF
TGTGCCAGCAGTTTGACAGGGGATCAGCCCCAGCATTTT
>TRBD2|16|NA|TRBJ2-1|TRBV19
CASSIATGGPYNEQFF
TGTGCCAGTAGTATCGCGACGGGGGGGCCTTACAATGAGCAGTTCTTC
>TRBD1|16|many|TRBJ2-7|TRBV6-5
CASSYSTGDGAYEQYF
TGTGCCAGCAGTTACTCAACAGGGGATGGGGCCTACGAGCAGTACTTC
>NA|16|NA|TRBJ2-3|TRBV28
CASSLGAVGGTDTQYF
TGTGCCAGCAGTTTAGGGGCGGTAGGGGGCACAGATACGCAGTATTTT
>TRBD2|15|NA|TRBJ2-3|TRBV30
CAWSVRLAGGSTQYF
TGTGCCTGGAGTGTACGTCTAGCGGGGGGGTCGACGCAGTATTTT
>NA|15|NA|TRBJ1-3|TRBV10-3
CAISVTGGTGNTIYF
TGTGCCATCAGTGTAACCGGGGGGACTGGAAACACCATATATTTT
>TRBD1|13|NA|TRBJ1-2|TRBV4-1
CASSQSTGNGYTF
TGCGCCAGCAGCCAATCGACAGGGAATGGCTACACCTTC
>TRBD1|16|NA|TRBJ2-3|TRBV7-3
CASSGSRTGDTDTQYF
TGTGCCAGCAGCGGGTCCAGGACAGGGGACACAGATACGCAGTATTTT
>NA|14|NA|TRBJ2-1|TRBV7-3
CASSPFAGYNEQFF
TGTGCCAGCAGCCCCTTCGCCGGCTACAATGAGCAGTTCTTC
>NA|12|NA|TRBJ1-2|TRBV19
CATRTAPYGYTF
TGTGCCACCCGGACAGCCCCCTATGGCTACACCTTC
>TRBD1|15|NA|TRBJ2-5|TRBV19
CASSPRGRGRETQYF
TGTGCCAGTAGTCCCCGGGGCAGGGGGCGCGAGACCCAGTACTTC
>NA|13|few|TRBJ1-5|TRBV19
CASSIPPRQPQHF
TGTGCCAGTAGTATTCCCCCGAGGCAGCCCCAGCATTTT
>TRBD1|15|many|TRBJ2-7|TRBV18
CASSPQGQHSYEQYF
TGTGCCAGCTCACCACAGGGACAGCACTCCTACGAGCAGTACTTC
>NA|15|NA|TRBJ1-5|TRBV7-9
CASSPVGDGDQPQHF
TGTGCCAGCAGCCCCGTCGGTGACGGAGATCAGCCCCAGCATTTT
>NA|15|once|TRBJ2-7|TRBV5-1
CASSLSTRDTYEQYF
TGCGCCAGCAGCTTGTCGACCCGGGACACCTACGAGCAGTACTTC
>NA|15|NA|TRBJ1-2|TRBV18
CASSQGRTTYYGYTF
TGTGCCAGCTCGCAAGGACGGACAACCTACTATGGCTACACCTTC
>TRBD1|16|NA|TRBJ2-1|TRBV2
CASRYPGQGAYNEQFF
TGTGCCAGCAGGTACCCGGGACAGGGGGCCTACAATGAGCAGTTCTTC
>NA|13|NA|TRBJ1-2|TRBV3-1/TRBV3-2
CASSLEAGVGYTF
TGTGCCAGCAGCCTTGAGGCGGGGGTCGGCTACACCTTC
>NA|15|NA|TRBJ1-4|TRBV5-1
CASSLVRGRAEKLFF
TGCGCCAGCAGCTTGGTGCGGGGCCGGGCTGAAAAACTGTTTTTT
>TRBD1|18|NA|TRBJ2-6|TRBV5-6
CASSFPGQGVLGANVLTF
TGTGCCAGCAGCTTTCCGGGACAGGGGGTGCTTGGGGCCAACGTCCTGACTTTC
>NA|13|NA|TRBJ2-7|TRBV12-3/TRBV12-4
CASSFQMAYEQYF
TGTGCCAGCAGTTTTCAGATGGCATACGAGCAGTACTTC
>TRBD2|16|NA|TRBJ2-6|TRBV6-5
CASSYGWEGGANVLTF
TGTGCCAGCAGTTACGGATGGGAGGGTGGGGCCAACGTCCTGACTTTC
>TRBD2|16|NA|TRBJ2-1|TRBV18
CASSPPTGGSYNEQFF
TGTGCCAGCTCACCACCAACGGGGGGCTCCTACAATGAGCAGTTCTTC
>TRBD1|15|NA|TRBJ2-7|TRBV3-1/TRBV3-2
CASSHPGQVSYEQYF
TGTGCCAGCAGCCACCCGGGACAGGTGAGCTACGAGCAGTACTTC
>NA|13|NA|TRBJ1-1|TRBV15
CATSRGIRGEAFF
TGTGCCACCAGCAGAGGGATACGGGGTGAAGCTTTCTTT
>NA|12|NA|TRBJ2-5|TRBV19
CASSDGGETQYF
TGTGCCAGTAGTGACGGAGGAGAGACCCAGTACTTC
>TRBD1|15|NA|TRBJ2-1|TRBV2
CASRDRVFIYNEQFF
TGTGCCAGCAGAGACAGGGTCTTTATCTACAATGAGCAGTTCTTC
>TRBD1|15|NA|TRBJ2-3|TRBV7-2
CATDVGQGALDTQYF
TGTGCCACGGACGTTGGGCAGGGGGCTCTAGATACGCAGTATTTT
>TRBD1|14|NA|TRBJ1-4|TRBV7-9
CASSSDRDNEKLFF
TGTGCCAGCAGCTCGGACAGGGATAATGAAAAACTGTTTTTT
>NA|14|few|TRBJ1-1|TRBV19
CASSRNREGGGAFF
TGTGCCAGTAGCCGCAACAGGGAAGGCGGCGGGGCTTTCTTT
>NA|15|once|TRBJ2-2|TRBV2
CASRIGTIGAGELFF
TGTGCCAGCAGGATAGGGACAATCGGGGCCGGGGAGCTGTTTTTT
>NA|12|once|TRBJ2-7|TRBV2
CASNGEPYEQYF
TGTGCCAGCAATGGAGAGCCCTACGAGCAGTACTTC
>TRBD1|15|once|TRBJ2-3|TRBV7-2
CASSLEGQRTDTQYF
TGTGCCAGCAGCTTAGAGGGACAGCGCACAGATACGCAGTATTTT
>TRBD2|15|NA|TRBJ2-3|TRBV7-2
CASSPSGGGADTQYF
TGTGCCAGCAGCCCGAGCGGGGGGGGCGCAGATACGCAGTATTTT
>NA|12|NA|TRBJ2-5|TRBV5-1
CASSLLAETQYF
TGCGCCAGCAGCTTGCTTGCGGAGACCCAGTACTTC
>NA|14|few|TRBJ1-1|TRBV6-5
CASRHYSENTEAFF
TGTGCCAGCAGACACTATAGCGAGAACACTGAAGCTTTCTTT
>TRBD1|15|NA|TRBJ1-5|TRBV5-5
CASTRGTGGIQPQHF
TGTGCCAGCACGAGAGGGACAGGGGGAATTCAGCCCCAGCATTTT
>NA|14|NA|TRBJ2-3|TRBV2
CASSSGALADTQYF
TGTGCCAGCAGTAGCGGCGCCCTGGCGGATACGCAGTATTTT
>TRBD1|14|once|TRBJ2-7|TRBV6-5
CASSLRGQEDEQYF
TGTGCCAGCAGCCTACGGGGACAGGAGGACGAGCAGTACTTC
>NA|13|NA|TRBJ2-7|TRBV24-1
CATSDSLAYEQYF
TGTGCCACCAGTGATTCCCTAGCCTACGAGCAGTACTTC
>TRBD1|16|few|TRBJ1-2|TRBV11-2
CASSSTLDRSWYGYTF
TGTGCCAGCAGTTCTACGCTGGACAGGTCGTGGTATGGCTACACCTTC
>NA|14|NA|TRBJ2-5|TRBV7-9
CASSLSQGAETQYF
TGTGCCAGCAGCTTATCGCAGGGTGCAGAGACCCAGTACTTC
>TRBD1|12|NA|TRBJ1-5|TRBV19
CASGDRVGPQHF
TGTGCCAGTGGTGACAGGGTGGGGCCCCAGCATTTT
>TRBD2|16|NA|TRBJ2-3|TRBV14
CASSPLGLAGGDTQYF
TGTGCCAGCAGCCCGCTGGGACTAGCGGGAGGAGATACGCAGTATTTT
>NA|12|NA|TRBJ2-1|TRBV7-3
CASSPVGGEQFF
TGTGCCAGCAGCCCTGTAGGGGGTGAGCAGTTCTTC
>NA|15|NA|TRBJ1-1|TRBV11-3
CASSRQGGMNTEAFF
TGTGCCAGCAGCCGCCAAGGGGGAATGAACACTGAAGCTTTCTTT
>NA|13|once|TRBJ1-1|TRBV12-3/TRBV12-4
CASRLLENTEAFF
TGTGCCAGCAGACTACTCGAGAACACTGAAGCTTTCTTT